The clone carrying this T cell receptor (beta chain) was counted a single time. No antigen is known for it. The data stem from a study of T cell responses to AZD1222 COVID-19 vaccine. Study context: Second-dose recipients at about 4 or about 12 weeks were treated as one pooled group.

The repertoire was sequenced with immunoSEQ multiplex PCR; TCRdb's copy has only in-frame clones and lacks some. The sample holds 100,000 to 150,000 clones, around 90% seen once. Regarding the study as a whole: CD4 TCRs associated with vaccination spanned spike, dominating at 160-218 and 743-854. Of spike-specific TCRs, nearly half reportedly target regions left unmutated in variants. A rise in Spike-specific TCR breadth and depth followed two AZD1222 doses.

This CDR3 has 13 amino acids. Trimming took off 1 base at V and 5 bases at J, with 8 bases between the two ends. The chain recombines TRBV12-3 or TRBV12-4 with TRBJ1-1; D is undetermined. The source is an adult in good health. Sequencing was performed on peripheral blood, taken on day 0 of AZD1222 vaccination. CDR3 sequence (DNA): TGTGCCAGCAGTTTAGTTGGGAGTACTGAAGCTTTCTTT. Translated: CASSLVGSTEAFF.